The clone carrying this T cell receptor beta chain occurred once. Per the authors' pipeline: It was from reference gene primer amplification that nucleated cell counts were estimated. Generated by immunoSEQ multiplex PCR, the TCRdb table keeps only in-frame clones and is missing some. Clone size and the V and J calls come from that table; the DNA yielded D and trimming. Here the sample spans 60,000 to 75,000 clones, around 88% being singletons. The germline V gene encodes CDR1 LNHDA and CDR2 SQIVND (reference sequence). V lost 11 bases and J lost 4; bases outside the gene matches: 16. The CDR3 contains 17 residues. The sample comes from a study of blood T cell repertoires in COVID-19. Across the whole study: Samples of COVID-19 (acute and convalescent) were obtained from the United States, Italy and Spain. Sources were T cells, B-cell-depleted T cells, or PBMCs; the material itself was cDNA or gDNA.

This sequence was found in a woman of 80 years or more with acute or convalescent COVID-19. The V gene is TRBV19, the J gene TRBJ2-5; 13 positions agree with TRBD2. Sequencing used peripheral blood. CDR3 residues: CAANLTSGRWGGETQYF. CDR3 in DNA: TGTGCCGCTAACTTGACTAGCGGGAGGTGGGGGGGAGAGACCCAGTACTTC.